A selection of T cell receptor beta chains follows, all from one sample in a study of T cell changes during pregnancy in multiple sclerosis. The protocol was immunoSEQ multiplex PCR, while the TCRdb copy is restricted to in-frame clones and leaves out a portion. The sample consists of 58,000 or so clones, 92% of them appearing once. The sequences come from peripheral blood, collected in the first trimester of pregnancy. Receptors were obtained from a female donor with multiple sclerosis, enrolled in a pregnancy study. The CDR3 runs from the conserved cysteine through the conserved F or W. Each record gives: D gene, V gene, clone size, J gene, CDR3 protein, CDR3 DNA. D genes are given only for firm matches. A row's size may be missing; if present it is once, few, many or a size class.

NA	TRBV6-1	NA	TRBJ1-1	CASSVDRNTEAFF	TGTGCCAGCAGTGTAGACAGGAACACTGAAGCTTTCTTT
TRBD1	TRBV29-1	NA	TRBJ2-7	CSVVPGQGANEQYF	TGCAGCGTCGTTCCGGGACAGGGGGCTAACGAGCAGTACTTC
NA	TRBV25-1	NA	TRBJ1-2	CASRAQGHGYTF	TGTGCCAGCAGAGCCCAGGGCCATGGCTACACCTTC
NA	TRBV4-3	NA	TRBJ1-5	CASSQDPGGSNQPQHF	TGCGCCAGCAGCCAAGATCCGGGGGGTAGCAATCAGCCCCAGCATTTT
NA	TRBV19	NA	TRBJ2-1	CASSKPDWGSTASSYNEQFF	TGTGCCAGTAGTAAACCTGATTGGGGATCGACAGCGAGCTCCTACAATGAGCAGTTCTTC
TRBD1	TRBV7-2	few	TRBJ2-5	CASREGQGATKTQYF	TGTGCCAGCAGAGAAGGACAGGGGGCCACGAAGACCCAGTACTTC
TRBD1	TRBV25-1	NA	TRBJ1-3	CASSELRQGAIYF	TGTGCCAGCAGTGAACTCCGACAGGGCGCCATATATTTT
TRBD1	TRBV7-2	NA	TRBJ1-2	CASSLATGDYGYTF	TGTGCCAGCAGCTTAGCGACAGGGGACTATGGCTACACCTTC
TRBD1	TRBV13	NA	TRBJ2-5	CASSPTISRTGQETQYF	TGTGCCAGCAGCCCCACCATATCAAGGACAGGCCAAGAGACCCAGTACTTC
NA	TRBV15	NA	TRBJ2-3	CATSLIGTDTQYF	TGTGCCACTTCACTTATAGGCACAGATACGCAGTATTTT
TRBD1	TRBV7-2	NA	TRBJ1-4	CASSLRQGISNEKLFF	TGTGCCAGCAGCCTCCGACAGGGGATAAGTAATGAAAAACTGTTTTTT
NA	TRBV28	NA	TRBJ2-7	CASSLYGRVHF	TGTGCCAGCAGTTTATACGGCAGGGTGCACTTC
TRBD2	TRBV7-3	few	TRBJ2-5	CASSLTSGSGETQYF	TGTGCCAGCAGCTTAACTAGCGGGAGCGGTGAGACCCAGTACTTC
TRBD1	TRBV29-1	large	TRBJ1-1	CSVQTGEGTEAFF	TGCAGCGTCCAGACAGGGGAAGGCACTGAAGCTTTCTTT
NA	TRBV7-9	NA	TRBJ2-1	CATAWRKNEQFF	TGTGCAACCGCGTGGCGGAAGAATGAGCAGTTCTTC
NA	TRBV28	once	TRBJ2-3	CASRYNTDTQYF	TGTGCCAGCAGGTACAACACAGATACGCAGTATTTT
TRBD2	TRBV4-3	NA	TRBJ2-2	CASSQVLRGANTGELFF	TGCGCCAGCAGCCAAGTCCTCCGGGGGGCGAACACCGGGGAGCTGTTTTTT
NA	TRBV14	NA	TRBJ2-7	CASSQAPDEQYF	TGTGCCAGCAGCCAAGCCCCAGACGAGCAGTACTTC
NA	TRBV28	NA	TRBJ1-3	CASSPRASRVRGEF	TGTGCCAGCAGCCCCAGGGCTTCTCGGGTGAGAGGCGAATTT
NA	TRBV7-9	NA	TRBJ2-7	CASSSETGYSYEQYF	TGTGCCAGCAGCTCAGAGACAGGATACTCCTACGAGCAGTACTTC
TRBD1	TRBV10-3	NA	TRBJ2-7	CAISDPGQKYEQYF	TGTGCCATCAGTGACCCGGGACAGAAGTACGAGCAGTACTTC
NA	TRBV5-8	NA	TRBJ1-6	CASKRQGKSYSPLHF	TGTGCCAGCAAAAGGCAGGGTAAGTCGTATTCACCCCTCCACTTT
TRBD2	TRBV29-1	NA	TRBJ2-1	CSVPITSGYYNEQFF	TGCAGCGTTCCCATAACTAGCGGTTATTACAATGAGCAGTTCTTC
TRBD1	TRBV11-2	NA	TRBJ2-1	CASRETGNEQFF	TGTGCCAGCAGGGAGACAGGGAATGAGCAGTTCTTC
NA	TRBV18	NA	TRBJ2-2	CASSPATANTGELFF	TGTGCCAGCTCACCGGCGACAGCGAACACCGGGGAGCTGTTTTTT
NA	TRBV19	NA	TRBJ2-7	CASRTGGRGGEQYF	TGTGCCAGTAGAACGGGGGGTAGGGGGGGAGAGCAGTACTTC